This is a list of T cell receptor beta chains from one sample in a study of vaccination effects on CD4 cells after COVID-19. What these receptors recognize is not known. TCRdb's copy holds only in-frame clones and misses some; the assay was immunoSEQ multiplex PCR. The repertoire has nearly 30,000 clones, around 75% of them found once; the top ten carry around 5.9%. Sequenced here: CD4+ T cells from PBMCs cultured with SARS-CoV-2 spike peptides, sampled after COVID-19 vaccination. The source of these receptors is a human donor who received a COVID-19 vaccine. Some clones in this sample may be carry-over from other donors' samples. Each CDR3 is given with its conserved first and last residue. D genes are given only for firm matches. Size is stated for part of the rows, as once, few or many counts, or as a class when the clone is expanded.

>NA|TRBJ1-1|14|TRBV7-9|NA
TGTGCCAGCAGCCTTCCGGCTGGGAACACTGAAGCTTTCTTT
CASSLPAGNTEAFF
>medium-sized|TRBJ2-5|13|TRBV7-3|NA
TGTGCCAGCAGCTTAGGGGACATGGGGACCCAGTACTTC
CASSLGDMGTQYF
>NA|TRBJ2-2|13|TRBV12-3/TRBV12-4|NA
TGTGCCAGCAGTTCAACAGGCACCGGGGAGCTGTTTTTT
CASSSTGTGELFF
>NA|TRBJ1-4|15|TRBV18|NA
TGTGCCAGCTCACCACCGCAGGGCCCTAGGGAAAAACTGTTTTTT
CASSPPQGPREKLFF
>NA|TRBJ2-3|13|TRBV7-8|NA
TGTGCCAGCAGCTTAGGCGGGGCCGCCCAGAAGTATTTT
CASSLGGAAQKYF
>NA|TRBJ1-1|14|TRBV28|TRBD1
TGTGCCAGCAGTCTCGGGACAGTAAAAACTGAAGCTTTCTTT
CASSLGTVKTEAFF
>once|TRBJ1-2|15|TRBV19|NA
TGTGCCAGTAGTATAGTGGCGGCGGCGGGCTATGGCTACACCTTC
CASSIVAAAGYGYTF
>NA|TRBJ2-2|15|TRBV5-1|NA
TGCGCCAGCAGCTTGCAGGCAGGGGCAACCGGGGAGCTGTTTTTT
CASSLQAGATGELFF
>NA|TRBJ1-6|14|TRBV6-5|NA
TGTGCCAGCAGACAGGAGAGATATAATTCACCCCTCCACTTT
CASRQERYNSPLHF
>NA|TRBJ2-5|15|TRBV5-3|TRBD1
TGTGCCAGAAGGGTTTGGGACAGGGAAAAAGAGACCCAGTACTTC
CARRVWDREKETQYF
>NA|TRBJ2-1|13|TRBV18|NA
TGTGCCAGCTCACCGGACCGCGTCAATGAGCAGTTCTTC
CASSPDRVNEQFF
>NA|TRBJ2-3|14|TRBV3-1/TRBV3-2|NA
TGTGCCAGCAGCCAAGAGCAGATCACAGATACGCAGTATTTT
CASSQEQITDTQYF
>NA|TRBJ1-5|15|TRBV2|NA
TGTGCCAGCAGCAATTCAGGGTTAGTCGGTCAGCCCCAGCATTTT
CASSNSGLVGQPQHF
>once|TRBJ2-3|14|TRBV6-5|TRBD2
TGTGCCAGCAAGAGGCGGGGGGGCACAGATACGCAGTATTTT
CASKRRGGTDTQYF
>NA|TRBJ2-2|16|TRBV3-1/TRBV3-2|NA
TGTGCCAGCAGCCAACTTACGGGGGCGGGCACCGGGGAGCTGTTTTTT
CASSQLTGAGTGELFF
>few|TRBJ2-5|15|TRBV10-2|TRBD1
TGCGCCAGCCTTAACAGGGGGGCAATCGAAGAGACCCAGTACTTC
CASLNRGAIEETQYF
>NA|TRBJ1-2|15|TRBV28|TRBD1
TGTGCCAGCAGTACCTCAGCCGGGACAGGGATCGGGTACACCTTC
CASSTSAGTGIGYTF
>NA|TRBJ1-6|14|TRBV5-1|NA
TGCGCCAGCCAGGTCACCCCCTATAATTCACCCCTCCACTTT
CASQVTPYNSPLHF
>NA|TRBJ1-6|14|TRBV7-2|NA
TGTGCCAGCAGCTTAGGAGGGTGGGATTCACCCCTCCACTTT
CASSLGGWDSPLHF
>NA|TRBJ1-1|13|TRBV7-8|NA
TGTGCCAGCAGCTTACAGCAGAACACTGAAGCTTTCTTT
CASSLQQNTEAFF
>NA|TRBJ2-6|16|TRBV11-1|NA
TGTGCCAGCAGCCGAGGGGGGGCGAATGGGGCCAACGTCCTGACTTTC
CASSRGGANGANVLTF
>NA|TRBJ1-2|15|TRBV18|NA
TGTGCCAGCTCACCATCCACAGGCCAAGGGTATGGCTACACCTTC
CASSPSTGQGYGYTF
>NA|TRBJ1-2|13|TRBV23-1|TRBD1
TGCGCCAGCAGTCAATGGGACAGGGCTGGCTACACCTTC
CASSQWDRAGYTF
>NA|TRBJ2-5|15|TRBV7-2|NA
TGTGCCAGCAGCCCAAGTTCTACCTACCAAGAGACCCAGTACTTC
CASSPSSTYQETQYF
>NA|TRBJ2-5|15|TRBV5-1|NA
TGCGCCAGCAGCTTTGGGGGTCCTAAACAAGAGACCCAGTACTTC
CASSFGGPKQETQYF
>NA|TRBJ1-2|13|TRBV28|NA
TGTGCCAGCAGGCCCCAGGGTATCTATGGCTACACCTTC
CASRPQGIYGYTF
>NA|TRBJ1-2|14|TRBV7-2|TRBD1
TGTGCCAGCAGCTTAATTCTAGGGGGCCATGGCTACACCTTC
CASSLILGGHGYTF
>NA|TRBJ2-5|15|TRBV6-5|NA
TGTGCCAGCAGTTACGGGACGGGCAACCAAGAGACCCAGTACTTC
CASSYGTGNQETQYF
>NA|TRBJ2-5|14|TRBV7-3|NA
TGTGCCAGCAGCTTAAGTCCGGTGGGGGAGACCCAGTACTTC
CASSLSPVGETQYF
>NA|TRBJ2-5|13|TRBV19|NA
TGTGCCAGTAGTAACCCGGGACGAGAGACCCAGTACTTC
CASSNPGRETQYF
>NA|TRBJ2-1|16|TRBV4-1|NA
TGCGCCAGCAGCCAAGTTTTCGGATCCACCTACAATGAGCAGTTCTTC
CASSQVFGSTYNEQFF
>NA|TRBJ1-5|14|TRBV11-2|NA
TGTGCCAGCAGCCCCAGGGGCGGCAATCAGCCCCAGCATTTT
CASSPRGGNQPQHF
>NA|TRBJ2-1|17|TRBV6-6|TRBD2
TGTGCCAGCAGTCCAGGGACTAGCGGGCTGTCCTACAATGAGCAGTTCTTC
CASSPGTSGLSYNEQFF